A selection of T cell receptor beta chains follows, all from one sample in a study of T cells in Graves' hyperthyroidism and ophthalmopathy. In TCRdb, the multiplex PCR reads were re-called with MiXCR into one record per CDR3 protein. Among under 400,000 distinct CDR3 sequences listed, around 13% were seen once. Sequencing input: blood. The receptor source for this set is a woman aged 60-70 years with Graves' hyperthyroidism. Both conserved end residues are part of each CDR3. The D gene is left open where the match is weak. Clone size appears in some rows only: once, few, many, or a class for an expanded clone.

size	J	length	V	D	CDR3	DNA
many	TRBJ2-5	15	TRBV27	TRBD2	CASSLLAENQETQYF	TGTGCCAGCAGTTTACTAGCGGAAAATCAAGAGACCCAGTACTTC
few	TRBJ2-2	13	TRBV6-5	.	CASSYQNTGELFF	TGTGCCAGCAGTTACCAGAACACCGGGGAGCTGTTTTTT
.	TRBJ2-7	13	TRBV20-1	TRBD2	CSATTSGSIEQYF	TGCAGTGCGACGACTAGCGGGAGTATCGAGCAGTACTTC
many	TRBJ1-1	14	TRBV5-1	.	CASSLDTRNTEAFF	TGCGCCAGCAGCTTGGATACGCGTAACACTGAAGCTTTCTTT
many	TRBJ2-5	14	TRBV7-9	.	CASSFPAPQETQYF	TGTGCCAGCAGCTTCCCAGCACCCCAAGAGACCCAGTACTTC
.	TRBJ2-1	16	TRBV12-3/TRBV12-4	.	CASSSPKPSSYNEQFF	TGTGCCAGCAGTTCCCCGAAACCTAGCTCCTACAATGAGCAGTTCTTC
.	TRBJ2-2	17	TRBV4-1	TRBD1	CASSQGGGQGAFGELFF	TGCGCCAGCAGCCAAGGAGGGGGACAGGGGGCATTCGGGGAGCTGTTTTTT
few	TRBJ1-2	13	TRBV10-3	TRBD1	CAIRIGGEDVYTF	TGTGCCATCAGAATAGGGGGCGAGGATGTCTACACCTTC
many	TRBJ2-7	15	TRBV6-1	.	CASSELGAGSYEQYF	TGTGCCAGCAGTGAATTGGGGGCGGGATCCTACGAGCAGTACTTC
few	TRBJ2-1	13	TRBV20-1	.	CSARGEIYNEQFF	TGCAGTGCTAGAGGGGAAATCTACAATGAGCAGTTCTTC
many	TRBJ1-1	17	TRBV28	.	CASIHLMGSALNTEAFF	TGTGCCAGCATCCACTTGATGGGGTCGGCCTTGAACACTGAAGCTTTCTTT
many	TRBJ2-7	12	TRBV2	.	CASTVQEGEQYF	TGTGCCAGCACTGTACAGGAGGGAGAGCAGTACTTC
many	TRBJ2-7	14	TRBV20-1	.	CSARDLRGSYEQYF	TGCAGTGCTAGAGATCTGAGAGGATCCTACGAGCAGTACTTC
many	TRBJ2-3	15	TRBV2	.	CASRDRLGSTDTQYF	TGTGCCAGCAGGGACCGACTAGGAAGCACAGATACGCAGTATTTT
many	TRBJ2-7	17	TRBV5-1	TRBD2	CASSSGTSGRRSYEQYF	TGCGCCAGCAGCTCCGGGACTAGCGGGAGGAGGTCGTACGAGCAGTACTTC
few	TRBJ1-4	15	TRBV9	.	CASSPRDFSNEKLFF	TGTGCCAGCAGCCCGAGGGACTTTTCTAATGAAAAACTGTTTTTT
many	TRBJ2-1	15	TRBV9	.	CASSTPSEGGNEQFF	TGTGCCAGCAGCACCCCTAGCGAAGGCGGCAATGAGCAGTTCTTC
.	TRBJ2-1	16	TRBV13	.	CASSLGGGESYNEQSF	TGTGCCAGCAGCTTAGGCGGGGGCGAATCCTACAATGAGCAGTCCTTC
.	TRBJ2-3	14	TRBV5-1	.	CASSPPYDADTQYF	TGCGCCAGCAGCCCCCCATATGACGCAGATACGCAGTATTTT
many	TRBJ2-3	13	TRBV6-1	TRBD2	CASSGNGGNTQYF	TGTGCCAGCAGTGGGAACGGGGGGAATACGCAGTATTTT
many	TRBJ1-4	15	TRBV5-1	TRBD1	CASSPETGGHEKLFF	TGCGCCAGCAGCCCGGAGACAGGGGGACATGAAAAACTGTTTTTT
many	TRBJ2-1	14	TRBV12-3/TRBV12-4	TRBD1	CASRPGTGGNEQFF	TGTGCCAGCAGGCCCGGGACAGGGGGTAATGAGCAGTTCTTC
many	TRBJ1-1	17	TRBV11-2	TRBD1	CASSILRDRDRRAEAFF	TGTGCCAGCAGCATCCTCCGGGACAGGGATCGCAGGGCTGAAGCTTTCTTT
many	TRBJ2-5	15	TRBV6-1	TRBD1	CASSSWTGVVETQYF	TGTGCCAGCAGTTCTTGGACAGGGGTGGTTGAGACCCAGTACTTC
many	TRBJ2-1	16	TRBV6-5	TRBD2	CASSYGSSGSHNEQFF	TGTGCCAGCAGTTACGGGTCTAGCGGGAGCCACAATGAGCAGTTCTTC
.	TRBJ2-3	13	TRBV15	TRBD2	CASGGGSTDTQYF	TGTGCCTCCGGCGGGGGAAGCACAGATACGCAGTATTTT
many	TRBJ2-2	17	TRBV20-1	TRBD1	CSARDRDRVTNTGELFF	TGCAGTGCTAGAGACCGGGACAGAGTAACGAACACCGGGGAGCTGTTTTTT
.	TRBJ1-5	16	TRBV13	.	CASSVGRRLSNQPQHF	TGTGCCAGCAGCGTCGGGCGGAGACTGAGCAATCAGCCCCAGCATTTT
many	TRBJ2-1	15	TRBV12-3/TRBV12-4	.	CASSLGSGVRNEQFF	TGTGCCAGCAGTTTAGGGTCGGGAGTGCGGAATGAGCAGTTCTTC